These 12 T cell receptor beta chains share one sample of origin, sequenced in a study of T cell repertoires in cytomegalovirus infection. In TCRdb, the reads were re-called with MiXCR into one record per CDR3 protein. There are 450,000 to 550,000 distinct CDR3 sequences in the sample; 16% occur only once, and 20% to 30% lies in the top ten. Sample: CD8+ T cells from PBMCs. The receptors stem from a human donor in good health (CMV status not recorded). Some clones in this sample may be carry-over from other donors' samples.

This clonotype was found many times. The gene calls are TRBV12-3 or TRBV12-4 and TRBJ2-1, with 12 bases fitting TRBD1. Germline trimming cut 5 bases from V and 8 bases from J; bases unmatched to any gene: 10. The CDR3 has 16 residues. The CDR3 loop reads CASSAPGTGGRYEQFF. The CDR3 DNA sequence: TGTGCCAGCAGTGCCCCCGGGACAGGGGGCCGGTATGAGCAGTTCTTC.

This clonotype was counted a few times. DNA for the CDR3: TGCGCCAGCAGCCAGGACAGGGGGCAACAAGAGACCCAGTACTTC. Amino acid sequence: CASSQDRGQQETQYF. The chain combines TRBV5-1 with TRBJ2-5, with TRBD1 matching over 11 bases. Germline V CDR1 and CDR2: SGHRS, YFSETQ. This CDR3 has 15 residues. With 4 bases clipped from V and 2 bases from J, the junction kept 4 bases outside the gene matches. The variable domain in full, with the rest retrieved from reference TRBV5-1 and TRBJ2-5, is KAGVTQTPRYLIKTRGQQVTLSCSPISGHRSVSWYQQTPGQGLQFLFEYFSETQRNKGNFPGRFSGRQFSNSRSEMNVSTLELGDSALYLCASSQDRGQQETQYFGPGTRLLVL.

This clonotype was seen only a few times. The CDR3 loop reads CSALAGTYNSPLHF. CDR3 DNA sequence: TGCAGTGCCCTGGCAGGGACCTATAATTCACCCCTCCACTTT. The genes are TRBV20-1 and TRBJ1-6, with D possibly matching TRBD1 (5 bases). There are 14 residues in the CDR3. Germline V CDR1 and CDR2: DFQATT, SNEGSKA (reference sequence). Trimming shortened V by 6 bases and J by 2 bases, and 11 bases separated the two germline ends.

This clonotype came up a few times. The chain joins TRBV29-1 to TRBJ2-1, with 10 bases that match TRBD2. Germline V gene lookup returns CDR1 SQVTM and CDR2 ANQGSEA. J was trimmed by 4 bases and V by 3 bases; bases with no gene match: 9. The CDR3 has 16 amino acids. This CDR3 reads CSVEGLAGVRYNEQFF. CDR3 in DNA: TGCAGCGTTGAGGGGCTAGCGGGAGTTAGGTACAATGAGCAGTTCTTC.

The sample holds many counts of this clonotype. The CDR3 spells CASSFRDKGEKLFF. For the CDR3, the DNA is TGTGCCAGCAGCTTTAGGGACAAGGGGGAAAAACTGTTTTTT. The chain couples TRBV7-6 to TRBJ1-4; maybe TRBD1 (6 bases). The CDR3 runs 14 residues. The V end was cut by 3 bases, the J end by 8 bases, with 13 bases between. Germline values: CDR1 SGHVS, CDR2 FNYEAQ.

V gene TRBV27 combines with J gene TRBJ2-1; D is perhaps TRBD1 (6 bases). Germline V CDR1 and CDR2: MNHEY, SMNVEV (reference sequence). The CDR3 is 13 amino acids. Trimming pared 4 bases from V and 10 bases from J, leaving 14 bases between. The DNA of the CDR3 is TGTGCCAGCAGTTCTTGGGGGCTAGGGGAGCAGTTCTTC. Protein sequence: CASSSWGLGEQFF.

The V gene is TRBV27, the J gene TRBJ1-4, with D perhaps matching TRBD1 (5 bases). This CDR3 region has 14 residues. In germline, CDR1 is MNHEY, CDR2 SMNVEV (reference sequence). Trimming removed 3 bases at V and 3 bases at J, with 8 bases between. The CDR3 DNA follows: TGTGCCAGCAGTTTCCCAGGGCCTAATGAAAAACTGTTTTTT. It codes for CASSFPGPNEKLFF.

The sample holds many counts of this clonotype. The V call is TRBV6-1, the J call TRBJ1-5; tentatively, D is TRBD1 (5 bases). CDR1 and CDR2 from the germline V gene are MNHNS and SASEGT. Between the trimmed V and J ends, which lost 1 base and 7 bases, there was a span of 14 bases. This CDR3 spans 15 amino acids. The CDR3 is CASSEDRRVSQPQHF. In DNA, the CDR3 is TGTGCCAGCAGTGAAGATCGCAGGGTGAGCCAGCCCCAGCATTTT.

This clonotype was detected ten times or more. CDR3 sequence: CASSVTSGERGDTQYF. In DNA, the CDR3 is TGTGCCAGCAGCGTAACTAGCGGGGAACGTGGAGATACGCAGTATTTT. The chain joins TRBV7-6 to TRBJ2-3; 10 positions agree with TRBD2. Per germline, CDR1 SGHVS and CDR2 FNYEAQ. J lost 5 bases, V lost 5 bases, and 10 bases had no gene match. This CDR3 comprises 16 residues.

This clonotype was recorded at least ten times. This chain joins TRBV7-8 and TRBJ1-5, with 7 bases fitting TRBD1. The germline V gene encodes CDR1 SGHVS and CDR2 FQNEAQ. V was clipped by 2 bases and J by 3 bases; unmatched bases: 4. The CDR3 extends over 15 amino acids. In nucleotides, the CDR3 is TGTGCCAGCAGCTTATACAGGGGCCCCAATCAGCCCCAGCATTTT. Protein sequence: CASSLYRGPNQPQHF.

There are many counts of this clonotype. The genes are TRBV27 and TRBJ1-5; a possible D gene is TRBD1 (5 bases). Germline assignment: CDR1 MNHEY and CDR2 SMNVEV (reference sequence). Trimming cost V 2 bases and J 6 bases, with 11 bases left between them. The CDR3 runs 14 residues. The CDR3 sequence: CASSLEGRGQPQHF. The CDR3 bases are TGTGCCAGCAGTTTAGAAGGAAGGGGTCAGCCCCAGCATTTT.

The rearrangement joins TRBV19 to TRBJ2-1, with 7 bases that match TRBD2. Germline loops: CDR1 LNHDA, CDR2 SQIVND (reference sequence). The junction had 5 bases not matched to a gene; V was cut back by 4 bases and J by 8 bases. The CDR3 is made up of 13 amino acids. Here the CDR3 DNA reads TGTGCCAGTAGTACCCTAGCGGAAGATGAGCAGTTCTTC. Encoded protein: CASSTLAEDEQFF.